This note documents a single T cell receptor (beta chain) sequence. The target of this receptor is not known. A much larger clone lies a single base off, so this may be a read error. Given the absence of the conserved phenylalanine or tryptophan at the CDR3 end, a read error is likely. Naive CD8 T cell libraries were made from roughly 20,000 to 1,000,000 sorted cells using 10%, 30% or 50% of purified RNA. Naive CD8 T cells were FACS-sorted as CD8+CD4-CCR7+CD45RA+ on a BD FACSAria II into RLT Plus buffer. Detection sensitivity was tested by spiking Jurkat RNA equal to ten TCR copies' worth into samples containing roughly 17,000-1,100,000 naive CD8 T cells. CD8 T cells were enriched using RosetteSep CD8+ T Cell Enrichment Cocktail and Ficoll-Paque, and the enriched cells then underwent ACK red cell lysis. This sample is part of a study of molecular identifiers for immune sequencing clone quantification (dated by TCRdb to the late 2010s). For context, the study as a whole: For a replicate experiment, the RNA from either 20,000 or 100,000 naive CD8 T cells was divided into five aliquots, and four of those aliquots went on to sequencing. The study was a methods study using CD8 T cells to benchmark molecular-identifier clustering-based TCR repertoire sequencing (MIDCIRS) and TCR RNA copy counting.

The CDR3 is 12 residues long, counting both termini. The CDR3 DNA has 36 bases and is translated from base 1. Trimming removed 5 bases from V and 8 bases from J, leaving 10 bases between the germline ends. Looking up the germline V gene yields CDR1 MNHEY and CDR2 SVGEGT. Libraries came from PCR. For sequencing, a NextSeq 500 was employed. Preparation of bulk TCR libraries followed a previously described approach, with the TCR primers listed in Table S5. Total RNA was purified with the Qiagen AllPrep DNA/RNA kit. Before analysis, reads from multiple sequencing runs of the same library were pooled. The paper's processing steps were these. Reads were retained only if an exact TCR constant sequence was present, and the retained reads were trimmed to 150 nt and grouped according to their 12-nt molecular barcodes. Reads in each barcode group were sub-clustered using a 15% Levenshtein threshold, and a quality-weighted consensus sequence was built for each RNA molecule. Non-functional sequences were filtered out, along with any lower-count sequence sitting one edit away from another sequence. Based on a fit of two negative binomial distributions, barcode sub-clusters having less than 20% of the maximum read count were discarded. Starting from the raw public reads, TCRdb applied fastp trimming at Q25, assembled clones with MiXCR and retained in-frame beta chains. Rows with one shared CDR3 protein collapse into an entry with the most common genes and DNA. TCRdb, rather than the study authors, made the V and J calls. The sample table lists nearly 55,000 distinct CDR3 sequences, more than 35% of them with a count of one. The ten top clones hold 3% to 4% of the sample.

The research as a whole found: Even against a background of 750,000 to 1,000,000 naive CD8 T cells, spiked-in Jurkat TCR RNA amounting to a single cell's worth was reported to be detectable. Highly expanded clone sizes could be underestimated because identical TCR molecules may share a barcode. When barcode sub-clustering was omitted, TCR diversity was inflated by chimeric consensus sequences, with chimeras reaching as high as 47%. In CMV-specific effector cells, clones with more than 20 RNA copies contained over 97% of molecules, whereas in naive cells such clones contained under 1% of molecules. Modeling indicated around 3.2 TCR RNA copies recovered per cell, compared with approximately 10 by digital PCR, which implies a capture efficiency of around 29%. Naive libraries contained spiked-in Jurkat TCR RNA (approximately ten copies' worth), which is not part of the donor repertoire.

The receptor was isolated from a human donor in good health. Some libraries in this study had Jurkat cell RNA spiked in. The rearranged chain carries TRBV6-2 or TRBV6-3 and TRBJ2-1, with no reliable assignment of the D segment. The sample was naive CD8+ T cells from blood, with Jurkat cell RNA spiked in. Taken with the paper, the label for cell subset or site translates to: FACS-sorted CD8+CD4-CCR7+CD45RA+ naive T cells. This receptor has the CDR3 CASSEPSDEQFL. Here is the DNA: TGTGCCAGCAGTGAGCCGTCCGATGAGCAGTTCCTC.